Listed here are 22 T cell receptor beta chains from one sample, sequenced in a study of T cell repertoires in cytomegalovirus infection. A single record per CDR3 protein comes from TCRdb applying MiXCR to the reads. The table has 180,000 or so distinct CDR3 sequences, about a sixth seen once. The sample consisted of CD8+ T cells from PBMCs. The receptor set was obtained from a human donor in good health (CMV status not recorded). Some clones in this sample may be carry-over from other donors' samples.

Ten or more counts support this clonotype. The chain uses TRBV2 and TRBJ1-5; D is undetermined. With 6 bases removed from V and 3 bases from J, the gap between germline ends came to 18 bases. CDR3 size: 16 residues. CDR1 is SNHLY and CDR2 is FYNNEI in the germline V gene. CDR3 loop: CASSDPVAPINQPQHF. The CDR3 nucleotides are TGTGCCAGCAGCGATCCTGTGGCCCCAATCAATCAGCCCCAGCATTTT.

This clonotype was observed a handful of times. This chain links TRBV4-3 with TRBJ2-7, with 10 bases aligning to TRBD1. The CDR3 runs 14 residues. With V trimmed by 4 bases and J by 5 bases, 5 bases remained unmatched. Germline V lookup: CDR1 LGHNA, CDR2 YSLEER. CDR3 coding DNA: TGCGCCAGCAGCCCGGGGACAGGGGCGAACGAGCAGTACTTC. Its translation: CASSPGTGANEQYF.

The V call is TRBV19, the J call TRBJ2-2; D tentatively reads TRBD1 or TRBD2 (5 bases each). This CDR3 comprises 12 residues. V lost 7 bases to trimming and J lost 6 bases, with 9 bases between them. Germline CDR1 and CDR2: LNHDA and SQIVND (reference sequence). CDR3 amino acids: CASTLGAGELFF. The CDR3 DNA sequence: TGTGCCAGTACGTTGGGGGCCGGGGAGCTGTTTTTT.

In this sample, this clonotype turned up a few times. V is TRBV20-1 and J is TRBJ2-3, with 8 bases matching TRBD2. J gave up 2 bases and V 0 bases, and 10 bases lay outside the gene matches. The CDR3 extends over 17 amino acids. The germline V gene has CDR1 DFQATT and CDR2 SNEGSKA (reference sequence). Here the CDR3 reads CSARDGAGAPSTDTQYF. The CDR3 DNA follows: TGCAGTGCTAGAGATGGAGCGGGGGCCCCTTCCACAGATACGCAGTATTTT.

This clonotype was observed a few times. The CDR3 nucleotides read TGTGCCAGCAGTTACTCGCGGGGGACTGAAGCTTTCTTT. Translating it yields CASSYSRGTEAFF. The chain carries TRBV6-5 and TRBJ1-1; D is perhaps TRBD1 (5 bases). The CDR3 contains 13 residues. V lost 0 bases and J 5 bases, leaving 7 bases between the germline ends. Germline values: CDR1 MNHEY, CDR2 SVGAGI.

This clonotype was observed a few times. The chain couples TRBV7-6 to TRBJ2-7; D is unresolved. The V gene's germline CDR1 is SGHVS and CDR2 FNYEAQ. Trimming removed 1 base at V and 7 bases at J, with 17 bases between. The CDR3 runs 15 residues. In DNA form, the CDR3 reads TGTGCCAGCAGCTTAGGATCCGGCCCCGGAAGGGAGCAGTACTTC. Amino acid sequence: CASSLGSGPGREQYF.

The CDR3: CASSSTGPTGGPHGYTF. Here the CDR3 DNA reads TGTGCCAGCAGCTCCACGGGACCGACAGGGGGCCCTCATGGCTACACCTTC. The chain employs TRBV7-2 and TRBJ1-2; 10 nucleotides match TRBD1. The ends lost 4 bases at V and 6 bases at J; junction bases unmatched: 14. Germline CDR1 and CDR2: SGHTA and FQGNSA. This CDR3 contains 17 residues.

This clonotype was counted only a few times. This sequence joins TRBV6-6 and TRBJ1-2, with 10 positions matching TRBD1. The V and J ends lost 5 bases and 4 bases, in that order; junction bases with no gene match: 7. This CDR3 has 15 residues. CDR1 and CDR2 (germline): MNHNY, SVGAGI (reference sequence). Here the CDR3 DNA reads TGTGCCAGCAGTCCTTATGGACAGGGGGGCTATGGCTACACCTTC. It yields the protein CASSPYGQGGYGYTF.

The chain has TRBV27 and TRBJ2-3; D unresolved. The germline CDR1 and CDR2 sequences are MNHEY and SMNVEV (reference sequence). Trimming shortened V by 5 bases and J by 0 bases, and 12 bases separated the two germline ends. The CDR3 is 15 residues long. CDR3 residues: CASSMTPSSTDTQYF. CDR3 in DNA: TGTGCCAGCAGTATGACTCCTTCTAGCACAGATACGCAGTATTTT.

The CDR3 DNA reads TGTGCCAGCACGAACAGGAGAGGGTGGGACTATGGCTACACCTTC. It codes for CASTNRRGWDYGYTF. The chain combines TRBV12-3 or TRBV12-4 with TRBJ1-2, with D tentatively TRBD1 (5 bases). This CDR3 contains 15 residues. The germline V and J ends were trimmed by 7 bases and 3 bases, with 18 bases remaining between them.

The chain combines TRBV25-1 with TRBJ2-1; D call uncertain. Trimming pared 1 base from V and 4 bases from J, leaving 5 bases between. The CDR3 length is 13 residues. Germline V lookup: CDR1 MGHDK, CDR2 SYGVNS. The CDR3 spells CASSESPYNEQFF. Here the CDR3 DNA reads TGTGCCAGCAGTGAATCTCCGTACAATGAGCAGTTCTTC.

This clonotype was seen only a few times. The chain uses TRBV7-9 and TRBJ1-1; D unclear. The CDR3 totals 11 residues. V lost 5 bases and J lost 7, with 8 bases in between. CDR1 is SEHNR, CDR2 FQNEAQ, per germline (reference sequence). The CDR3 loop is CASSKGIEAFF. CDR3 in DNA: TGTGCCAGCAGCAAGGGAATTGAAGCTTTCTTT.

The V call is TRBV12-3 or TRBV12-4, the J call TRBJ1-2; no definite D call. V shed 6 bases and J shed 0 bases, with 14 bases lying between them. The CDR3 runs to 15 residues. CDR3 loop: CASRINAPTNYGYTF. The CDR3 region has the DNA TGTGCCAGCAGGATAAACGCGCCGACTAACTATGGCTACACCTTC.

Here the CDR3 DNA reads TGCGCCAGCAGCCAGGGACAGGGCGGGTGGGGCAATCAGCCCCAGCATTTT. The encoded protein is CASSQGQGGWGNQPQHF. The chain has TRBV4-1 and TRBJ1-5, with 9 bases aligning to TRBD1. The CDR3 has 17 amino acids. Per germline, CDR1 MGHRA and CDR2 YSYEKL. The V segment lost 3 bases and the J segment 2 bases; nucleotides outside the gene matches: 8.

This clonotype was recorded a few times. J is TRBJ2-7 and V is TRBV6-2 or TRBV6-3; 7 bases are a match to TRBD1. The V gene end was trimmed by 5 bases and the J gene end by 3 bases; junction bases not matched to a gene: 10. CDR3 length: 15 residues. Germline V lookup: CDR1 MNHEY, CDR2 SVGEGT. The CDR3 loop is CASSHPGQQYYEQYF. CDR3 coding DNA: TGTGCCAGCAGTCACCCGGGACAGCAGTACTACGAGCAGTACTTC.

This clonotype was recorded a few times. V usage is TRBV12-3 or TRBV12-4 and J usage is TRBJ1-5, with TRBD1 matching over 8 bases. The V segment lost 0 bases and the J segment 6 bases; nucleotides outside the gene matches: 16. CDR3 length equals 19 residues. The chain's CDR3 is CASSLAALGSGGKSQPQHF. The CDR3 DNA reads as TGTGCCAGCAGTTTAGCCGCCCTTGGGTCAGGGGGCAAGAGTCAGCCCCAGCATTTT.

This rearrangement joins TRBV12-3 or TRBV12-4 to TRBJ2-1; TRBD2 matches at 9 bases. V was clipped by 6 bases and J by 8 bases; unmatched bases: 8. There are 14 residues in the CDR3. The CDR3 nucleotides are TGTGCCAGCAGACATAGCGGGGGAAATGATGAGCAGTTCTTC. Translation: CASRHSGGNDEQFF.

The chain recombines TRBV6-2 or TRBV6-3 with TRBJ1-1; D unresolved. Germline V gene sequence: CDR1 MNHEY, CDR2 SVGEGT. The length of the CDR3 is 16 residues. V was cut by 0 bases and J by 0 bases, with 11 bases left in between. The CDR3: CASSYSLGQMNTEAFF. The CDR3 nucleotides read TGTGCCAGCAGTTACTCGCTCGGGCAAATGAACACTGAAGCTTTCTTT.

Only a few counts were recorded for this clonotype. This chain joins TRBV4-1 and TRBJ2-3; weak D call: TRBD1 (6 bases). Germline V lookup: CDR1 MGHRA, CDR2 YSYEKL. V gave up 1 base and J gave up 2 bases, with 10 bases separating them. The CDR3 covers 15 residues. The CDR3 region has the DNA TGCGCCAGCAGCCAAGTAGGGGGAGACACAGATACGCAGTATTTT. This codes for CASSQVGGDTDTQYF.

V gene TRBV12-5 combines with J gene TRBJ1-1, with no clear D. The CDR3 length is 14 residues. The germline V and J ends were trimmed by 1 base and 0 bases, with 6 bases remaining between them. CDR1 and CDR2 (germline): LGHNT, FRNRAP. CDR3 region: CASGLGPVNTEAFF. CDR3 DNA sequence: TGTGCTAGTGGTTTGGGACCGGTGAACACTGAAGCTTTCTTT.

This clonotype was counted a few times. This chain connects TRBV29-1 to TRBJ1-1; D not certain. V was trimmed by 8 bases and J by 0 bases, leaving 7 bases between them. This CDR3 is 11 amino acids long. The germline V gene has CDR1 SQVTM and CDR2 ANQGSEA. The chain's CDR3 is CSFLLNTEAFF. The CDR3 region has the DNA TGCAGCTTTCTACTGAACACTGAAGCTTTCTTT.

This clonotype was picked up many times. The chain couples TRBV12-3 or TRBV12-4 to TRBJ1-1, with TRBD1 matching 9 bases. This CDR3 is 14 amino acids long. Unmatched junction bases numbered 3, after V lost 6 bases and J lost 1 base. CDR3 sequence (DNA): TGTGCCAGCAGGGACAGGGGACGGAACACTGAAGCTTTCTTT. Amino acids: CASRDRGRNTEAFF.